The clone carrying this TCR beta chain was seen only a few times. Its antigen remains unknown. This sample stems from a study of regulatory T cells in long-lasting Graves disease. Study-wide results and limits: Newly diagnosed patients shared about a thousand public clonotypes; persistent patients shared under 3,000. The small sample size may have reduced accuracy. It was in persistent disease that TRBV28, TRBJ1-2 and TRBJ2-5 were favored.

With iRepertoire HTBI primers and Arm-PCR of CDR3 regions, TCR beta libraries were built. A single record per CDR3 protein comes from TCRdb applying MiXCR to the multiplex PCR reads. Of hundreds of thousands of distinct CDR3 sequences detected, around 20% appear once; the ten largest clones hold just under 30%. Time point denoted: persistent/refractory GD, antithyroid drugs over 5 years with positive TRAb. PBMC RNA served as the TCR library source. Peripheral blood, at about 9 milliliters, went into EDTA tubes. The CDR3 covers 17 residues. CDR1 LGHDT and CDR2 YNNKEL come from the germline V gene (reference sequence). Unmatched junction bases numbered 7, after V lost 4 bases and J lost 3 bases.

The rearrangement uses TRBV3-1 and TRBJ1-6; 9 nucleotides align to TRBD1. Sequenced material: peripheral blood mononuclear cells (PBMCs), taken when the disease was refractory, from a patient treated with antithyroid drugs. This clonotype was obtained from a female donor with Graves disease. As DNA, the CDR3 is TGTGCCAGCAGCCGGCACAGGGGGCGTAGCTATAATTCACCCCTCCACTTT. Amino acids: CASSRHRGRSYNSPLHF.